This entry lists 29 T cell receptor beta chains sequenced from one sample in a study of Ad26.COV2.S vaccination and SARS-CoV-2 variants. Sequencing was performed with immunoSEQ multiplex PCR; in TCRdb, only in-frame clones are kept and a portion is missing. Here the sample spans 500,000 or so clones, 89% being singletons. The treatment: 15 to 20 received Ad26.COV2.S at low or high dose, single or two shots; several received placebo; per-sample allocation not given. Collection of the samples took place on day 63 after the first injection of vaccine or placebo. The material sequenced was peripheral blood, taken in a trial of Ad26.COV2.S vaccine versus placebo. All receptors come from a person aged 18-60 years who received the Ad26.COV2.S COVID-19 vaccine or a placebo.

This clone was seen only a few times. The chain recombines TRBV27 with TRBJ1-6; D is perhaps TRBD1 (6 bases). The CDR3 runs to 13 residues. The V gene's germline CDR1 is MNHEY and CDR2 SMNVEV (reference sequence). Trimming left V 8 bases short and J 10 bases short, with 15 bases between. In nucleotides, the CDR3 is TGTGCCAGCTCTCCAGGGGTAGGGTCACCCCTCCACTTT. As protein: CASSPGVGSPLHF.

The chain uses TRBV7-3 and TRBJ2-3; maybe TRBD1 (6 bases). Trimming took 5 bases from V and 6 from J, leaving 9 bases between them. Germline V gives CDR1 SGHTA, CDR2 FQGTGA. The CDR3 is made up of 12 amino acids. The CDR3 loop reads CASSNREDTQYF. The CDR3 DNA is TGTGCCAGCAGCAACAGGGAGGATACGCAGTATTTT.

This rearrangement joins TRBV28 to TRBJ2-3; 11 positions agree with TRBD1. Germline V gene data show CDR1 as MDHEN and CDR2 as SYDVKM. The ends lost 6 bases at V and 2 bases at J; junction bases unmatched: 13. The CDR3 loop spans 18 amino acids. CDR3 protein: CASRGDRGTRGITDTQYF. CDR3 nucleotide sequence: TGTGCCAGCAGGGGGGACAGGGGGACCAGGGGTATCACAGATACGCAGTATTTT.

In its sample, this clone was seen a few times. The V call is TRBV5-1, the J call TRBJ2-5; TRBD2 agrees at 10 bases. Germline V CDR1 and CDR2: SGHRS, YFSETQ. V gave up 3 bases and J gave up 5 bases; unmatched junction bases: 7. This CDR3 has 15 amino acids. The CDR3: CASSSHLSGRETQYF. The CDR3 DNA reads TGCGCCAGCAGCTCCCACCTTAGCGGGAGGGAGACCCAGTACTTC. Full variable domain (remainder filled in from reference TRBV5-1 and TRBJ2-5): KAGVTQTPRYLIKTRGQQVTLSCSPISGHRSVSWYQQTPGQGLQFLFEYFSETQRNKGNFPGRFSGRQFSNSRSEMNVSTLELGDSALYLCASSSHLSGRETQYFGPGTRLLVL.

This chain connects TRBV7-2 to TRBJ1-2; D remains unclear. Germline CDR1 SGHTA, CDR2 FQGNSA. CDR3 length: 13 residues. V gave up 1 base and J gave up 8 bases, with 11 bases separating them. The CDR3 DNA is TGTGCCAGCAGCTTAGACCTGGGTGGAGGCTACACCTTC. Protein product: CASSLDLGGGYTF.

The chain links TRBV5-1 to TRBJ1-1; tentatively, D is TRBD1 (5 bases). The CDR3 consists of 15 residues. The germline V gene has CDR1 SGHRS and CDR2 YFSETQ. Trimming left V 2 bases short and J 5 bases short, with 16 bases between. CDR3 in amino acids: CASSFFGTGGTEAFF. The CDR3 DNA reads as TGCGCCAGCAGCTTTTTTGGGACCGGGGGGACTGAAGCTTTCTTT.

The chain recombines TRBV5-6 with TRBJ1-1; D is possibly TRBD1 (6 bases). Germline V gene data show CDR1 as SGHDT and CDR2 as YYEEEE. This CDR3 spans 13 amino acids. V lost 0 bases to trimming and J lost 12 bases, with 15 bases between them. The CDR3 protein is CASSLGQAVRSFF. Written as DNA, the CDR3 is TGTGCCAGCAGCTTGGGACAGGCTGTACGTTCTTTCTTT.

The gene calls are TRBV4-1 and TRBJ2-1; D ambiguous. V was cut by 3 bases and J by 3 bases, with 12 bases left in between. The germline CDR1 and CDR2 sequences are MGHRA and YSYEKL. The CDR3 has 15 amino acids. CDR3: CASSHALLYYNEQFF. CDR3 coding DNA: TGCGCCAGCAGCCATGCCCTACTCTACTACAATGAGCAGTTCTTC.

The chain has TRBV4-3 and TRBJ2-6; no clear D. The germline CDR1 and CDR2 sequences are LGHNA and YSLEER. This CDR3 has 17 amino acids. The V gene lost 1 base and the J gene lost 3 bases, with 13 bases spanning the gap. This CDR3 reads CASSQVPSRGGANVLTF. For the CDR3, the DNA is TGCGCCAGCAGCCAAGTTCCCTCCAGAGGTGGGGCCAACGTCCTGACTTTC.

This chain connects TRBV7-8 to TRBJ2-7; 7 positions agree with TRBD1. In germline, CDR1 is SGHVS, CDR2 FQNEAQ. Losses at the gene ends were 1 base for V and 3 bases for J; bases not matched to a gene: 3. CDR3 size: 14 residues. CDR3 nucleotide sequence: TGTGCCAGCAGCTTAGAGGGGGCCCACTACGAGCAGTACGTC. It codes for CASSLEGAHYEQYV.

About this clone: This sample also contains other DNA sequences that code for the same CDR3. The rearrangement links TRBV18 to TRBJ2-2; D unresolved. Germline CDR1 reads KGHSH; CDR2 reads LQKENI. V was trimmed by 3 bases and J by 2 bases, leaving 4 bases between them. The CDR3 totals 13 residues. The CDR3 reads CASSPLNTGELFF. The CDR3 DNA follows: TGTGCCAGCTCACCTTTAAACACCGGGGAGCTGTTTTTT. Together with reference TRBV18 and TRBJ2-2, the CDR3 gives the full variable domain: NAGVMQNPRHLVRRRGQEARLRCSPMKGHSHVYWYRQLPEEGLKFMVYLQKENIIDESGMPKERFSAEFPKEGPSILRIQQVVRGDSAAYFCASSPLNTGELFFGEGSRLTVL.

The chain has TRBV9 and TRBJ1-4; D may be TRBD1 (6 bases). Trimming took 4 bases from V and 7 from J, leaving 23 bases between them. This CDR3 spans 17 amino acids. CDR1 and CDR2 (germline): SGDLS, YYNGEE. The CDR3 is CASSTGRSQGSLEKLFF. The CDR3, as DNA: TGTGCCAGCAGCACGGGACGGTCCCAGGGGTCCCTTGAAAAACTGTTTTTT.

V is TRBV9 and J is TRBJ2-5; TRBD2 matches 9 bases. The germline gives CDR1 SGDLS, CDR2 YYNGEE. V lost 0 bases, J lost 3 bases, and 9 bases stayed unmatched. The CDR3 contains 17 residues. DNA of the CDR3: TGTGCCAGCAGCGTAGTTGCGGGGGGGCCTCGAAAAGAGACCCAGTACTTC. Protein: CASSVVAGGPRKETQYF. The variable domain in full, completed from reference TRBV9 and TRBJ2-5, reads DSGVTQTPKHLITATGQRVTLRCSPRSGDLSVYWYQQSLDQGLQFLIQYYNGEERAKGNILERFSAQQFPDLHSELNLSSLELGDSALYFCASSVVAGGPRKETQYFGPGTRLLVL.

The rearrangement links TRBV15 to TRBJ1-2; D gene ambiguous. Germline lookup yields CDR1 LNHNV and CDR2 YYDKDF (reference sequence). V was trimmed by 6 bases and J by 4 bases, leaving 12 bases between them. CDR3 length: 13 residues. The CDR3, as DNA: TGTGCCACCAGGGGTCCCCCGGGCTATGGCTACACCTTC. It translates to CATRGPPGYGYTF.

This clone occurred once. This chain joins TRBV11-2 and TRBJ2-6; TRBD1 matches 7 bases. This CDR3 spans 15 amino acids. Germline CDR1 is SGHAT and CDR2 is FQNNGV. After removal of 6 bases from V and 2 bases from J, the junction contained 4 bases not matched to a gene. CDR3 sequence reads: CASSSTGAGANVLTF. The CDR3 nucleotides read TGTGCCAGCAGTTCCACAGGGGCTGGGGCCAACGTCCTGACTTTC.

The rearrangement joins TRBV15 to TRBJ2-2; D ambiguous. The CDR3 is 14 residues long. In germline, CDR1 is LNHNV, CDR2 YYDKDF (reference sequence). V was cut by 0 bases and J by 1 base, with 3 bases left in between. The CDR3 here is CATSREGNTGELFF. In DNA, the CDR3 is TGTGCCACCAGCAGAGAGGGGAACACCGGGGAGCTGTTTTTT.

V is TRBV7-9 and J is TRBJ2-3, with 7 nucleotides matching TRBD2. This CDR3 has 16 amino acids. CDR1 SEHNR and CDR2 FQNEAQ come from the germline V gene (reference sequence). J lost 5 bases, V lost 5 bases, and 13 bases had no gene match. The CDR3 sequence is CASSPRTGTIGDTQYF. CDR3 bases: TGTGCCAGCAGCCCACGAACCGGGACTATAGGAGATACGCAGTATTTT.

The sample holds one count of this clone. The genes are TRBV6-5 and TRBJ1-1; D gene uncertain. The CDR3 contains 13 residues. From germline, CDR1 is MNHEY and CDR2 SVGAGI. Trimming stripped 2 bases from V and 4 bases from J, with 8 bases between. The CDR3 bases are TGTGCCAGCAGTTACAAGGGTTCCACTGAAGCTTTCTTT. Amino acid sequence: CASSYKGSTEAFF.

The rearrangement links TRBV4-2 to TRBJ2-4; the match to TRBD1 covers 9 bases. The CDR3 length is 16 residues. With V trimmed by 5 bases and J by 7 bases, 12 bases remained unmatched. Per germline, CDR1 LGHNA and CDR2 YNFKEQ. CDR3 loop: CASSASPGQGGNIQYF. For the CDR3, the DNA is TGTGCCAGCAGCGCGAGTCCGGGACAGGGTGGGAACATTCAGTACTTC.

The chain carries TRBV4-3 and TRBJ1-2; the match to TRBD1 covers 7 bases. The germline gives CDR1 LGHNA, CDR2 YSLEER. The ends lost 0 bases at V and 7 bases at J; junction bases unmatched: 2. This CDR3 comprises 13 residues. CDR3 coding DNA: TGCGCCAGCAGCCAAGATGGGACAGTTGGCTACACCTTC. Encoded protein: CASSQDGTVGYTF.

The chain recombines TRBV5-1 with TRBJ2-3; TRBD2 aligns across 9 bases. Trimming cost V 7 bases and J 6 bases; bases outside gene matches: 9. This CDR3 comprises 14 residues. Per the germline V gene, CDR1 is SGHRS and CDR2 is YFSETQ. The CDR3 region has the DNA TGCGCCAGCCACCAGCGGGGGGTGCAGGATACGCAGTATTTT. This gives the protein CASHQRGVQDTQYF.

The chain joins TRBV11-2 to TRBJ1-1, with 7 bases aligning to TRBD1. J gave up 10 bases and V 7 bases, and 9 bases lay outside the gene matches. This CDR3 spans 12 amino acids. Germline V gives CDR1 SGHAT, CDR2 FQNNGV. CDR3 bases: TGTGCCAGCACCGAGAGGAGGGGGCGAGCTTTCTTT. Translating it yields CASTERRGRAFF.

The rearrangement uses TRBV3-1 (or the pseudogene TRBV3-2) and TRBJ1-6; D unclear. The CDR3 sequence is 18 residues long. Trimming removed 0 bases at V and 0 bases at J, with 12 bases between. The germline CDR1 and CDR2 sequences are LGHDT and YNNKEL (reference sequence). The CDR3 nucleotides read TGTGCCAGCAGCCAAGAAGAGGTCGGGAGCTCCTATAATTCACCCCTCCACTTT. Its translation is CASSQEEVGSSYNSPLHF.

The chain recombines TRBV29-1 with TRBJ2-7, with no clear D. V was shortened by 8 bases and J by 2 bases, with 13 bases between the two germline ends. Germline V gene data show CDR1 as SQVTM and CDR2 as ANQGSEA. This CDR3 has 12 amino acids. CDR3 sequence reads: CSITDGTYEQYV. The CDR3 DNA is TGCAGCATAACGGACGGAACCTACGAGCAGTACGTC.

V and J are TRBV28 and TRBJ2-7, with D perhaps TRBD1 (6 bases). Germline V gene lookup returns CDR1 MDHEN and CDR2 SYDVKM. The CDR3 extends over 14 amino acids. Trimming shortened V by 3 bases and J by 0 bases, and 9 bases separated the two germline ends. CDR3 residues: CASSFQGSSYEQYF. CDR3 nucleotides: TGTGCCAGCAGTTTTCAGGGGAGCTCCTACGAGCAGTACTTC.

This sequence joins TRBV5-4 and TRBJ2-3; TRBD2 might be the D (6 bases). The germline V and J ends were trimmed by 3 bases and 4 bases, with 6 bases remaining between them. The germline CDR1 and CDR2 sequences are SGHNT and YYREEE (reference sequence). The CDR3 spans 12 residues. CDR3 loop: CASSWGADTQYF. The CDR3 nucleotides read TGTGCCAGCAGCTGGGGGGCAGATACGCAGTATTTT.

This chain connects TRBV9 to TRBJ1-1; 8 bases fit TRBD1. V lost 4 bases to trimming and J lost 5 bases; unmatched junction nucleotides: 7. Germline-derived CDR1 and CDR2 are SGDLS and YYNGEE. The CDR3 covers 14 residues. The CDR3 here is CASSLTGGRTEAFF. The CDR3 DNA reads as TGTGCCAGCAGCCTTACAGGGGGGAGAACTGAAGCTTTCTTT.

V usage is TRBV6-5 and J usage is TRBJ2-7; D is ambiguous. This CDR3 has 15 amino acids. V was trimmed by 0 bases and J by 2 bases, leaving 11 bases between them. CDR1 is MNHEY and CDR2 is SVGAGI in the germline V gene. The DNA of the CDR3 is TGTGCCAGCAGTTACTCGATCCAATTACCCTACGAGCAGTACTTC. Its translation: CASSYSIQLPYEQYF.

The genes are TRBV28 and TRBJ1-1, with 10 bases that match TRBD1. This CDR3 is 15 amino acids long. After removal of 5 bases from V and 1 base from J, the junction contained 4 bases not matched to a gene. Germline-derived CDR1 and CDR2 are MDHEN and SYDVKM. DNA of the CDR3: TGTGCCAGCAGTAGGACAGGGGGAACGAACACTGAAGCTTTCTTT. It specifies CASSRTGGTNTEAFF. The variable domain in full, with the rest retrieved from reference TRBV28 and TRBJ1-1, is DVKVTQSSRYLVKRTGEKVFLECVQDMDHENMFWYRQDPGLGLRLIYFSYDVKMKEKGDIPEGYSVSREKKERFSLILESASTNQTSMYLCASSRTGGTNTEAFFGQGTRLTVV.